This TCR beta chain was recorded in a study of T cell changes during pregnancy in multiple sclerosis. CDR1 GTSNPN and CDR2 SVGIG come from the germline V gene (reference sequence). This CDR3 comprises 15 residues. The V gene end was trimmed by 4 bases and the J gene end by 5 bases; junction bases not matched to a gene: 10. The protocol was immunoSEQ multiplex PCR, while the TCRdb copy is restricted to in-frame clones and leaves out a portion. The sample shows approximately 31,000 clones, 90% to 95% of them seen only once. The sequence derives from a female donor with multiple sclerosis, enrolled in a pregnancy study. The V and J genes are TRBV30 and TRBJ1-5, with TRBD1 matching over 8 bases. The material was CD4+ T cells from peripheral blood mononuclear cells, obtained in the second trimester of pregnancy. This chain's CDR3 is CAWNAHGTGDQPQHF. CDR3 in DNA: TGTGCCTGGAATGCTCACGGGACAGGAGATCAGCCCCAGCATTTT.